This T cell receptor (beta chain) comes out of a study of regulatory T cells in long-lasting Graves disease. Time point meaning: newly diagnosed GD, antithyroid drugs for less than 3 months. RNA isolated from PBMCs was used to make the TCR library. CDR1 is MNHEY, CDR2 SVGAGI, per germline. The CDR3 is 14 residues long. V was shortened by 2 bases and J by 7 bases, with 14 bases between the two germline ends. Building of the TCR beta libraries involved iRepertoire HTBI primers and Arm-PCR of CDR3 regions. Via MiXCR, TCRdb re-called the multiplex PCR reads, giving one row per CDR3 protein. The table shows around 330,000 distinct CDR3 sequences, with about 18% occurring only once. This clonotype showed up many times.

The source was peripheral blood mononuclear cells (PBMCs), collected at new diagnosis, from a patient treated with antithyroid drugs. The TCR originated in a female donor with Graves disease. This sequence joins TRBV6-5 and TRBJ1-2; D gene ambiguous. Here the CDR3 DNA reads TGTGCCAGCAGTTACGGAGAGGGAGGAGGTGGCTACACCTTC. Translating it yields CASSYGEGGGGYTF.